This note documents a single TCR beta chain sequence. The CDR3 is 18 residues long. Germline V gene lookup returns CDR1 SGHRS and CDR2 YFSETQ. V dropped 2 bases and J dropped 2; count of bases not matched to a gene: 9. A TCRbeta library incorporating unique molecular identifiers was prepared. TCRdb re-called the PCR reads with MiXCR, one entry per CDR3 protein. This sample has some 490,000 distinct CDR3 sequences, with under 15% found just once. This record comes from a study of T-cell reconstitution after alpha-beta-depleted transplantation in children. The rearrangement uses TRBV5-1 and TRBJ2-2; the match to TRBD1 covers 10 bases. Sequenced here: PBMCs from the stem cell graft donor, sampled from the stem cell graft. The sequence came from a human donor who donated a stem cell graft to a child with combined immunodeficiency. The CDR3 here is CASSFPDRGLSNTGELFF. DNA of the CDR3: TGCGCCAGCAGCTTCCCAGACAGGGGGCTATCAAACACCGGGGAGCTGTTTTTT.